The 15 T cell receptor beta chains reported below all come from one sample, sequenced in a study of shared clonotypes between healthy human individuals (dated by TCRdb to 2018 to 2020). Libraries were built with the immunoSEQ multiplex PCR assay. TCRdb holds this immuneACCESS table with in-frame rearrangements only. Some clones are missing; in checked studies, unresolved V genes explain under half, and the rest has no known cause. This sample comprises roughly 2.2 million clones, around 93% of them detected only once. The ten largest clones capture more than 0.35% of the sample. Sequencing was done on a sample of naive CD4+ T cells from PBMCs. The label giving this sample's cell subset or site can be read as: CD45RA+ positively selected. These receptors all stem from a man between 18 and 35 years old in good health. Some clones in this sample may be carry-over from other donors' samples.

The V gene is TRBV28, the J gene TRBJ2-7, with a possible D match to TRBD2 (5 bases). Trimming took 4 bases from V and 3 from J, leaving 13 bases between them. The CDR3 totals 14 residues. The germline gives CDR1 MDHEN, CDR2 SYDVKM. The CDR3 loop is CASSSAGEYYEQYF. In DNA form, the CDR3 reads TGTGCCAGCAGTTCGGCCGGGGAATACTACGAGCAGTACTTC.

The J gene is TRBJ2-7, the V gene TRBV15; possible D gene TRBD1, 6 bases. The CDR3 sequence is 14 residues long. CDR1 LNHNV and CDR2 YYDKDF come from the germline V gene (reference sequence). The V gene lost 6 bases and the J gene lost 1 base, with 13 bases spanning the gap. CDR3 amino acids: CATRPGQVSYEQYF. The DNA for the CDR3 is TGTGCCACCAGACCGGGACAAGTTTCCTACGAGCAGTACTTC.

V is TRBV5-1 and J is TRBJ1-5, with 8 bases matching TRBD1. V shed 1 base, J shed 5 bases, and the junction held 5 bases outside the gene matches. The CDR3 totals 15 residues. Germline V gene data show CDR1 as SGHRS and CDR2 as YFSETQ. CDR3 loop: CASSLSGGADQPQHF. The DNA of the CDR3 is TGCGCCAGCAGCTTGTCAGGGGGCGCGGATCAGCCCCAGCATTTT.

The V call is TRBV28, the J call TRBJ1-4; TRBD1 might be the D (5 bases). CDR3 length: 14 amino acids. Germline V gene data show CDR1 as MDHEN and CDR2 as SYDVKM. The V end was cut by 6 bases, the J end by 7 bases, with 15 bases between. CDR3 region: CASRLGGSGEKLFF. CDR3 in DNA: TGTGCCAGCAGGCTCGGGGGGAGTGGTGAAAAACTGTTTTTT.

The rearrangement uses TRBV30 and TRBJ2-1; D not certain. This CDR3 is built from 12 residues. The V gene lost 3 bases and the J gene lost 10 bases, with 13 bases spanning the gap. CDR1 is GTSNPN and CDR2 is SVGIG in the germline V gene (reference sequence). DNA for the CDR3: TGTGCCTGGAGCCTGGTAGTTCAGGAGCAGTTCTTC. Its protein is CAWSLVVQEQFF.

The genes are TRBV28 and TRBJ2-7; no definite D call. Trimming took off 6 bases at V and 5 bases at J, with 14 bases between the two ends. The CDR3 runs to 13 residues. The germline V gene encodes CDR1 MDHEN and CDR2 SYDVKM. Here the CDR3 reads CASSLPHEDEQYF. Here the CDR3 DNA reads TGTGCCAGCAGCCTTCCGCACGAGGACGAGCAGTACTTC. The full variable domain, with the rest looked up from reference TRBV28 and TRBJ2-7, is DVKVTQSSRYLVKRTGEKVFLECVQDMDHENMFWYRQDPGLGLRLIYFSYDVKMKEKGDIPEGYSVSREKKERFSLILESASTNQTSMYLCASSLPHEDEQYFGPGTRLTVT.

J is TRBJ1-3 and V is TRBV6-1, with D uncertain. V was pared by 2 bases and J by 4 bases, with 6 bases between. Germline-derived CDR1 and CDR2 are MNHNS and SASEGT. The CDR3 extends over 13 amino acids. The CDR3 DNA sequence: TGTGCCAGCAGTGAACAGTACGGAAACACCATATATTTT. Protein product: CASSEQYGNTIYF.

The rearrangement links TRBV9 to TRBJ2-3, with D perhaps matching TRBD2 (6 bases). Per germline, CDR1 SGDLS and CDR2 YYNGEE. Trimming shortened V by 0 bases and J by 2 bases, and 13 bases separated the two germline ends. The CDR3 has 16 residues. This chain's CDR3 is CASSVGASEYTDTQYF. The CDR3 DNA sequence: TGTGCCAGCAGCGTAGGTGCTAGCGAGTACACAGATACGCAGTATTTT.

The V and J genes are TRBV5-1 and TRBJ2-1; D gene uncertain. The CDR3 length is 15 residues. The V gene's germline CDR1 is SGHRS and CDR2 YFSETQ. V was trimmed by 2 bases and J by 5 bases, leaving 14 bases between them. The CDR3 DNA follows: TGCGCCAGCAGCTTCTTTTCGGGCGGAAACAATGAGCAGTTCTTC. This gives the protein CASSFFSGGNNEQFF.

This rearrangement joins TRBV4-2 to TRBJ2-1; D not resolved. The germline CDR1 and CDR2 sequences are LGHNA and YNFKEQ. Trimming removed 0 bases at V and 5 bases at J, with 11 bases between. The CDR3 contains 15 residues. DNA for the CDR3: TGTGCCAGCAGCCAAGAGTCGGGTCAGAACAATGAGCAGTTCTTC. As protein: CASSQESGQNNEQFF.

CDR3 bases: TGTGCCAGCAGCTTATGGGCGGAGAACACTGAAGCTTTCTTT. It yields the protein CASSLWAENTEAFF. J is TRBJ1-1 and V is TRBV11-1; D gene unclear. The V gene lost 2 bases and the J gene lost 1 base, with 8 bases spanning the gap. The V gene's germline CDR1 is SGHAT and CDR2 FQDESV (reference sequence). CDR3 length equals 14 residues.

The V call is TRBV6-4, the J call TRBJ1-1, with D perhaps matching TRBD1 (5 bases). CDR3 length: 14 amino acids. V lost 2 bases and J lost 7, with 14 bases in between. Germline V gene data show CDR1 as MRHNA and CDR2 as SNTAGT. The CDR3 sequence: CASSDMAGTGEAFF. The CDR3 DNA follows: TGTGCCAGCAGTGACATGGCAGGGACTGGTGAAGCTTTCTTT.

The rearrangement joins TRBV7-2 to TRBJ1-2; D gene ambiguous. The CDR3 runs 14 residues. Germline V gene lookup returns CDR1 SGHTA and CDR2 FQGNSA. Trimming left V 4 bases short and J 9 bases short, with 18 bases between. This CDR3 is CASSSSWALRSYTF. CDR3 DNA sequence: TGTGCCAGCAGCTCCTCATGGGCCCTACGGAGCTACACCTTC.

The V and J genes are TRBV25-1 and TRBJ2-2, with TRBD1 matching 10 bases. The J segment lost 1 base and the V segment lost 6 bases, leaving 2 bases of the junction unmatched. CDR1 is MGHDK and CDR2 is SYGVNS in the germline V gene. The CDR3 length is 15 residues. CDR3 protein: CASRGDRGNTGELFF. The DNA of the CDR3 is TGTGCCAGCAGGGGGGACAGGGGGAACACCGGGGAGCTGTTTTTT.

A remark on this clone: Different DNA sequences within this sample yield the same CDR3. The chain uses TRBV28 and TRBJ2-7, with 9 positions matching TRBD1. CDR3 length: 15 amino acids. The ends lost 6 bases at V and 0 bases at J; junction bases unmatched: 6. The V gene's germline CDR1 is MDHEN and CDR2 SYDVKM. In nucleotides, the CDR3 is TGTGCCAGCAGCTCCGGGACAGGGAGCTCCTACGAGCAGTACTTC. It specifies CASSSGTGSSYEQYF.